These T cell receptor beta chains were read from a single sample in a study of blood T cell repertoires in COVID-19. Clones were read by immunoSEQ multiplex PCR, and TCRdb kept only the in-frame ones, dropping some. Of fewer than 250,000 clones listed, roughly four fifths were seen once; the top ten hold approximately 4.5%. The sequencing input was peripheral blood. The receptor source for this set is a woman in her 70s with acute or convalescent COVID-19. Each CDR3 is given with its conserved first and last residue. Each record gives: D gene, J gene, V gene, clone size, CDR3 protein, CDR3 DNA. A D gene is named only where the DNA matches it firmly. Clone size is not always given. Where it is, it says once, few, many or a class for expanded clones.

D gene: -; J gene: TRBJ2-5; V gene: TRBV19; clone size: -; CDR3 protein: CASSTQGGEETQYF; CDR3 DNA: TGTGCCAGTAGCACACAGGGAGGGGAAGAGACCCAGTACTTC
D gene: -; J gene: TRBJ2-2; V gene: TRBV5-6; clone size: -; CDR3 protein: CASSRWQVNTGELFF; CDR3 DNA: TGTGCCAGCAGCCGGTGGCAGGTGAACACCGGGGAGCTGTTTTTT
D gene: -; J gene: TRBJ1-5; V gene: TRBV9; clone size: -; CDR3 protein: CASSEGERQPQHF; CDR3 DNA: TGTGCCAGCAGCGAAGGAGAACGGCAGCCCCAGCATTTT
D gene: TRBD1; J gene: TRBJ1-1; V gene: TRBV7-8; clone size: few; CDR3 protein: CASSSFGQGRWDTEAFF; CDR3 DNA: TGTGCCAGCAGCTCCTTTGGACAGGGGAGGTGGGACACTGAAGCTTTCTTT
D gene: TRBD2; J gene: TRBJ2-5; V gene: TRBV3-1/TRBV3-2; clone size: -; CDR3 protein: CASSQGIGTSGIQETQYF; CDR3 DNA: TGTGCCAGCAGCCAGGGTATAGGGACTAGCGGGATTCAAGAGACCCAGTACTTC
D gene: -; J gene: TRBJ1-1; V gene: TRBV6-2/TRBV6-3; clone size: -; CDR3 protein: CASSFRGRGDTEAFF; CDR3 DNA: TGTGCCAGCAGTTTCCGGGGCAGGGGAGACACTGAAGCTTTCTTT
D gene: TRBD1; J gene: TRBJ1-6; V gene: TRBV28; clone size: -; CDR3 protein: CASRTGTGNNSPLHF; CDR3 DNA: TGTGCCAGCCGGACCGGGACAGGCAATAATTCACCCCTCCACTTT
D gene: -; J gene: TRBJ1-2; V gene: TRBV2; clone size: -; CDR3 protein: CASSALSGGGYTF; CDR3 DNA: TGTGCCAGCAGTGCCCTCTCGGGGGGAGGCTACACCTTC
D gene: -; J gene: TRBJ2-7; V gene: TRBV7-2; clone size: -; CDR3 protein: CASSLDRAPGQYF; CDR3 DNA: TGTGCCAGCAGCTTAGACAGGGCCCCTGGGCAGTACTTC
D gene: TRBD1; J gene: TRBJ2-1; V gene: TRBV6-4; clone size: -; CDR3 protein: CASSATGSSVNEQFF; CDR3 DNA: TGTGCCAGCAGCGCGACAGGGTCCTCTGTGAATGAGCAGTTCTTC
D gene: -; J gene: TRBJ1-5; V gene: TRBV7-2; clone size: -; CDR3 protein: CASSLQGPSGVQPQHF; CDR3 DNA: TGTGCCAGCAGCTTACAGGGCCCCAGCGGGGTTCAGCCCCAGCATTTT
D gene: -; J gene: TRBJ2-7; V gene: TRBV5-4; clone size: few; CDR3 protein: CASSLVGDEQYF; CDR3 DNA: TGTGCCAGCAGCTTGGTAGGGGACGAGCAGTACTTC
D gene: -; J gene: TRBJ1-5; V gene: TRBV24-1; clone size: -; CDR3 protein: CATSGGRVDQPQHF; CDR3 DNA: TGTGCCACCAGTGGAGGCAGGGTGGATCAGCCCCAGCATTTT
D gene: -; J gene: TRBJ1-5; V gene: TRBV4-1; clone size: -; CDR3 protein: CASSQALDSFFNQPQHF; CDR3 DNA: TGCGCCAGCAGCCAAGCTCTCGACAGCTTCTTCAATCAGCCCCAGCATTTT
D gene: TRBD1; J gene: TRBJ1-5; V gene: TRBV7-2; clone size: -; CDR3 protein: CASSVGTGANQPQHF; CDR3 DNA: TGTGCCAGCAGCGTCGGGACAGGGGCTAACCAGCCCCAGCATTTT
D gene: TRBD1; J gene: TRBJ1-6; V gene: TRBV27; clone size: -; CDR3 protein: CASSRQGRTYNSPLHF; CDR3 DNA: TGTGCCAGCAGTAGACAGGGGAGAACCTATAATTCACCCCTCCACTTT
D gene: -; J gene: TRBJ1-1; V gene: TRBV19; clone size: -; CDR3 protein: CASRTLGGTEAFF; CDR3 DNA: TGTGCCAGTAGAACCCTAGGGGGCACTGAAGCTTTCTTT
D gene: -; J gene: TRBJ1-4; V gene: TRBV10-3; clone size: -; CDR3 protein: CAIRAGAKEKLFF; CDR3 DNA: TGTGCCATCAGGGCAGGGGCTAAGGAAAAACTGTTTTTT
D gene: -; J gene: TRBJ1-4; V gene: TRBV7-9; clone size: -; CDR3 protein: CASSSAGRGLFF; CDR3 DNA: TGTGCCAGCAGCTCGGCGGGACGAGGACTGTTTTTT
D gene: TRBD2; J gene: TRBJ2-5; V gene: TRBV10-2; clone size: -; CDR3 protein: CASSEGGSGGQTQYF; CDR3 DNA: TGCGCCAGCAGTGAAGGAGGCAGCGGGGGTCAGACCCAGTACTTC
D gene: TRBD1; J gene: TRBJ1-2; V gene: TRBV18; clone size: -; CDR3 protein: CASSPRQGDVYGYTF; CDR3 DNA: TGTGCCAGCTCACCACGGCAGGGGGATGTCTATGGCTACACCTTC
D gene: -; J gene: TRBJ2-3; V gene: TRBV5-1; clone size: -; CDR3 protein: CASSLDGGSGTDTQYF; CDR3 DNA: TGCGCCAGCAGCTTGGATGGGGGGAGCGGCACAGATACGCAGTATTTT
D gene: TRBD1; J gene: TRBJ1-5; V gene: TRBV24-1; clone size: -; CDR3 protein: CATSDAGTGVGNQPQHF; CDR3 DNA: TGTGCCACCAGTGATGCCGGGACAGGGGTAGGCAATCAGCCCCAGCATTTT
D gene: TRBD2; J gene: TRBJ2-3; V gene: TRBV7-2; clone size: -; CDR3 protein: CASSSPRGAAADTQYF; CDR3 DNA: TGTGCCAGCAGCAGTCCGCGGGGGGCCGCCGCAGATACGCAGTATTTT
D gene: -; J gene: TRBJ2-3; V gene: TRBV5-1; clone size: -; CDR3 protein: CAARGDLTDTQYF; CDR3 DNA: TGCGCTGCTCGCGGGGACCTCACAGATACGCAGTATTTT
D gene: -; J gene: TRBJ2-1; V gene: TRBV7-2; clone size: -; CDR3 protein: CASSYDSYNEQFF; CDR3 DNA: TGTGCCAGCAGCTACGACAGCTACAATGAGCAGTTCTTC
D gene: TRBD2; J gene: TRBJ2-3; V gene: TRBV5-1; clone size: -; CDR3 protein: CASSLSGTLAGASTDTQYF; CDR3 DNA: TGCGCCAGCAGCTTGTCCGGGACACTAGCGGGGGCTAGCACAGATACGCAGTATTTT
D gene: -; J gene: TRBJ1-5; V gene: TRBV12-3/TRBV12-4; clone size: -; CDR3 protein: CASSFRGQPQHF; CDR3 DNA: TGTGCCAGCAGTTTCCGAGGGCAGCCCCAGCATTTT
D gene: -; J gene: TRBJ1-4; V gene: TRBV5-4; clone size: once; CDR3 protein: CASSLAGGEEKLFF; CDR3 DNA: TGTGCCAGCAGCTTGGCAGGAGGGGAGGAAAAACTGTTTTTT
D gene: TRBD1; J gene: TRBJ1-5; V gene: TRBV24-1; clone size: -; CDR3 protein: CATSDPGQGANQPQHF; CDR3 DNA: TGTGCCACCAGTGACCCCGGACAGGGGGCGAATCAGCCCCAGCATTTT
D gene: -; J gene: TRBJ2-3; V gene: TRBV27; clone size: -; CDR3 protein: CASSFWSLRDTQYF; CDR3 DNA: TGTGCCAGCAGTTTTTGGAGTCTGAGGGATACGCAGTATTTT
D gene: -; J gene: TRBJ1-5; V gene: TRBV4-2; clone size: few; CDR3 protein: CASSQDRDTYQPQHF; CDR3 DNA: TGTGCCAGCAGCCAAGATCGGGACACTTATCAGCCCCAGCATTTT